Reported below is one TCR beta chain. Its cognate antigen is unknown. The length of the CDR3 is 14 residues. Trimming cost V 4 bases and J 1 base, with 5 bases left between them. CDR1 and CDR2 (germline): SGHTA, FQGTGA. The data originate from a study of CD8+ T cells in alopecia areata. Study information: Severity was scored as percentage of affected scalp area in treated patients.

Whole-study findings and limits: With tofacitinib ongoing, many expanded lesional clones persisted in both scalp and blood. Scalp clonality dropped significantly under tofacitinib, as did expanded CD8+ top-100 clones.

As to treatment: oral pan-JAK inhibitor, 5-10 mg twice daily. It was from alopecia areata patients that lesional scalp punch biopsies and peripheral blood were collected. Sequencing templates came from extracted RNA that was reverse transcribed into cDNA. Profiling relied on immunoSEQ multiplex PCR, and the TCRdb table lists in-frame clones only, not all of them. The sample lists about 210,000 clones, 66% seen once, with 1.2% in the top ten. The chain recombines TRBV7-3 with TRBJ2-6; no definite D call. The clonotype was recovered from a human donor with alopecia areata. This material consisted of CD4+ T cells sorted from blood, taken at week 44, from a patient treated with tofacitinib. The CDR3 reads CASSSRSGANVLTF. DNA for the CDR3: TGTGCCAGCAGCTCGAGATCTGGGGCCAACGTCCTGACTTTC.